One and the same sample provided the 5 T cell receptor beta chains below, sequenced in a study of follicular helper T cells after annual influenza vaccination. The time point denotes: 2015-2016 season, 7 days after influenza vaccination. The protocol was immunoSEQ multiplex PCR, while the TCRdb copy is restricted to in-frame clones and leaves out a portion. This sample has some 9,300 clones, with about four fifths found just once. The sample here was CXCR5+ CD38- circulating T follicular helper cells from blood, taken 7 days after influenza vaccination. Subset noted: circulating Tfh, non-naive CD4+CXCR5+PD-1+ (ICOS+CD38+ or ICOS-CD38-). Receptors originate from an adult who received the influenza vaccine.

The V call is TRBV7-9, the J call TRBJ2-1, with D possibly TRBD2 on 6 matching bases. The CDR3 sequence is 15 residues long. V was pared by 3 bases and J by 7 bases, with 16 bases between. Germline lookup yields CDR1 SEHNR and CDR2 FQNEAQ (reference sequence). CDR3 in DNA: TGTGCCAGCAGCTTGGTAATAGCGGAAACGAATGAGCAGTTCTTC. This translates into CASSLVIAETNEQFF.

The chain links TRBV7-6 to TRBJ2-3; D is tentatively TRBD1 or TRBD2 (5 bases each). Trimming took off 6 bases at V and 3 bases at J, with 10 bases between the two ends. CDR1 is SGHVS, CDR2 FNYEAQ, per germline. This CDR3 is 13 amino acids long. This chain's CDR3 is CASSTGATDTQYF. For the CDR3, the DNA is TGTGCCAGCAGTACCGGGGCAACAGATACGCAGTATTTT.

The CDR3 bases are TGTGCCAGCAGTGAATTGTGGGGTCGAACTGAAGCTTTCTTT. Protein: CASSELWGRTEAFF. The chain joins TRBV6-1 to TRBJ1-1; no firm D call. The CDR3 is 14 amino acids. Germline CDR1 and CDR2: MNHNS and SASEGT. V dropped 2 bases and J dropped 5 bases, with 12 bases sitting between them.

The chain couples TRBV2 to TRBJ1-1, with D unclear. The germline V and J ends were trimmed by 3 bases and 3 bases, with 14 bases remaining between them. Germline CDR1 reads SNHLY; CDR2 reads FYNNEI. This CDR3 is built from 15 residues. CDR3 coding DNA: TGTGCCAGCAGTGAGGGCAGGCAAAGCCACACTGAAGCTTTCTTT. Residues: CASSEGRQSHTEAFF.

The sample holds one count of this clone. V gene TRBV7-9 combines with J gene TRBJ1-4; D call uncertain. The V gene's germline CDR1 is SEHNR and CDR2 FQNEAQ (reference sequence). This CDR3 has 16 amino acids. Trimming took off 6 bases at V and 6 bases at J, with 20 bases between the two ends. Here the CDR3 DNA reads TGTGCCAGCAGGCTAAATACGCGGGTAGGAGATGAAAAACTGTTTTTT. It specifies CASRLNTRVGDEKLFF. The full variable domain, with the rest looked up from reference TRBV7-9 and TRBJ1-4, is DTGVSQNPRHKITKRGQNVTFRCDPISEHNRLYWYRQTLGQGPEFLTYFQNEAQLEKSRLLSDRFSAERPKGSFSTLEIQRTEQGDSAMYLCASRLNTRVGDEKLFFGSGTQLSVL.